The 16 T cell receptor beta chains below come from one sample, sequenced in a study of blood T cells in healthy people across ages. PCR was performed a second time for about 7 to 12 cycles using a sample-barcoded 5' primer and a J-beta primer mix. One entry per CDR3 protein results from TCRdb running MiXCR on the 5' RACE reads. This repertoire shows 1.5 million to 2 million distinct CDR3 sequences, more than 35% found once; its top ten account for 20% to 25%. Sequenced: blood. Source of these receptors: a human donor in good health.

The chain employs TRBV2 and TRBJ2-1, with TRBD1 as a possible D gene (6 bases). The length of the CDR3 is 16 residues. The germline V gene encodes CDR1 SNHLY and CDR2 FYNNEI. V shed 0 bases and J shed 8 bases, with 17 bases lying between them. The CDR3 coding sequence is TGTGCCAGCAGTGAAGCTGGCAGGGGTTCCGTGGATGAGCAGTTCTTC. It yields the protein CASSEAGRGSVDEQFF.

In this sample, this clonotype turned up many times. The chain recombines TRBV12-3 or TRBV12-4 with TRBJ2-7; 7 bases map to TRBD1. The CDR3 consists of 14 residues. The trim removed 3 bases at V and 6 bases at J, leaving 8 bases unmatched. For the CDR3, the DNA is TGTGCCAGCAGTTTCACAGGGGCGATGGGCGAGCAGTACTTC. Its protein product is CASSFTGAMGEQYF.

This clonotype was seen only a few times. The rearrangement joins TRBV7-2 to TRBJ2-2; D is possibly TRBD1 (5 bases). Trimming shortened V by 6 bases and J by 8 bases, and 13 bases separated the two germline ends. The CDR3 sequence is 13 residues long. The V gene's germline CDR1 is SGHTA and CDR2 FQGNSA. The CDR3 DNA sequence: TGTGCCAGCAGTATGCTCAGGGATGGGGAGCTGTTTTTT. This translates into CASSMLRDGELFF.

In nucleotides, the CDR3 is TGTGCCAGCAGCTATGGGACAGGGGGCATAGAGACCCAGTACTTC. Protein sequence: CASSYGTGGIETQYF. The rearrangement links TRBV7-9 to TRBJ2-5; 12 bases are a match to TRBD1. The trim removed 4 bases at V and 4 bases at J, leaving 4 bases unmatched. The CDR3 consists of 15 residues. CDR1 is SEHNR and CDR2 is FQNEAQ in the germline V gene (reference sequence).

This clonotype has more than one count but fewer than ten. One end of the junction varies from germline; a read error may be responsible. This chain uses TRBV7-9 with TRBJ2-1; D uncertain. From germline, CDR1 is SEHNR and CDR2 FQNEAQ (reference sequence). The CDR3 has 15 amino acids. The DNA for the CDR3 is TGTGCCAGCAGCTTAGGGCAGGCGATATACAACGAGCAGTTCTTC. Protein sequence: CASSLGQAIYNEQFF.

This clonotype occurred a few times. This rearrangement joins TRBV11-1 to TRBJ2-5; D not certain. In germline, CDR1 is SGHAT, CDR2 FQDESV (reference sequence). The CDR3 is made up of 15 amino acids. Deletions cut 0 bases from V and 1 base from J, with 9 bases between. The CDR3 nucleotides read TGTGCCAGCAGCTTAGCGTCCGGGTTCCAAGAGACCCAGTACTTC. Its protein product is CASSLASGFQETQYF.

The genes are TRBV7-8 and TRBJ1-2; a possible D gene is TRBD1 (5 bases). The CDR3 has 15 residues. Trimming cost V 4 bases and J 4 bases, with 16 bases left between them. Germline values: CDR1 SGHVS, CDR2 FQNEAQ. The CDR3 DNA is TGTGCCAGCAGCTCGGGGGGACTCGGCACCTATGGCTACACCTTC. Translating gives CASSSGGLGTYGYTF.

The V call is TRBV7-2, the J call TRBJ2-1; D is unclear. V gave up 0 bases and J gave up 14 bases, with 14 bases separating them. CDR1 SGHTA and CDR2 FQGNSA come from the germline V gene. This CDR3 has 13 residues. The CDR3 bases are TGTGCCAGCAGCTTAGCGATGGATCATTGGGAGTTCTTC. This sequence encodes CASSLAMDHWEFF. Variable domain in full (rest from reference TRBV7-2 and TRBJ2-1): GAGVSQSPSNKVTEKGKDVELRCDPISGHTALYWYRQSLGQGLEFLIYFQGNSAPDKSGLPSDRFSAERTGGSVSTLTIQRTQQEDSAVYLCASSLAMDHWEFFGPGTRLTVL.

The chain recombines TRBV24-1 with TRBJ2-3, with 12 bases identical to TRBD2. This CDR3 contains 18 residues. Per germline, CDR1 KGHDR and CDR2 SFDVKD. The ends lost 3 bases at V and 2 bases at J; junction bases unmatched: 8. CDR3 nucleotides: TGTGCCACCAGTGATCCGGGACTAGCGGGCCAAGACACAGATACGCAGTATTTT. It translates to CATSDPGLAGQDTDTQYF.

The genes are TRBV20-1 and TRBJ1-4; 10 positions agree with TRBD1. The germline V gene encodes CDR1 DFQATT and CDR2 SNEGSKA (reference sequence). This CDR3 spans 15 amino acids. V gave up 3 bases and J gave up 7 bases; unmatched junction bases: 8. CDR3 bases: TGCAGTGCTAGCCGCAGGACAGGGGGGACTGAAAAACTGTTTTTT. Translated, it gives CSASRRTGGTEKLFF.

The chain carries TRBV29-1 and TRBJ1-2, with 9 bases that match TRBD1. Germline CDR1 reads SQVTM; CDR2 reads ANQGSEA. V shed 3 bases, J shed 3 bases, and the junction held 2 bases outside the gene matches. The CDR3 runs 13 residues. Written as DNA, the CDR3 is TGCAGCGTTGATACAGGGGGCTACTATGGCTACACCTTC. It codes for CSVDTGGYYGYTF.

A few counts support this clonotype. The J gene is TRBJ2-7, the V gene TRBV15; D is undetermined. Deletions cut 0 bases from V and 0 bases from J, with 9 bases between. The CDR3 loop spans 15 amino acids. Germline V gene lookup returns CDR1 LNHNV and CDR2 YYDKDF (reference sequence). The CDR3 here is CATSRDFGPSYEQYF. CDR3 sequence (DNA): TGTGCCACCAGCAGAGATTTTGGTCCCTCCTACGAGCAGTACTTC.

This clonotype was seen more than once but under ten times. V gene TRBV7-9 combines with J gene TRBJ1-2, with D perhaps matching TRBD1 (5 bases). The CDR3 is 12 amino acids. V was clipped by 10 bases and J by 2 bases, with 11 bases between them. The germline gives CDR1 SEHNR, CDR2 FQNEAQ (reference sequence). Here the CDR3 reads CATQGGNYGYTF. CDR3 bases: TGTGCCACCCAGGGAGGGAACTATGGCTACACCTTC. The full variable domain, rest sourced from reference TRBV7-9 and TRBJ1-2, is DTGVSQNPRHKITKRGQNVTFRCDPISEHNRLYWYRQTLGQGPEFLTYFQNEAQLEKSRLLSDRFSAERPKGSFSTLEIQRTEQGDSAMYLCATQGGNYGYTFGSGTRLTVV.

This clonotype was found many times. The chain carries TRBV27 and TRBJ2-7; a weak D match, TRBD1 (5 bases). Trimming cost V 5 bases and J 4 bases, with 15 bases left between them. The CDR3 consists of 14 residues. Germline CDR1 reads MNHEY; CDR2 reads SMNVEV (reference sequence). The CDR3 here is CASSTSGFVYEQYF. Here the CDR3 DNA reads TGTGCCAGCAGTACCTCAGGGTTCGTATACGAGCAGTACTTC.

V gene TRBV29-1 combines with J gene TRBJ2-6; TRBD1 might be the D (6 bases). In germline, CDR1 is SQVTM, CDR2 ANQGSEA. This CDR3 is 13 amino acids long. CDR3 amino acids: CIGQHSGANVLTF. The DNA of the CDR3 is TGCATCGGACAGCACTCTGGGGCCAACGTCCTGACTTTC.

The chain links TRBV21-1 to TRBJ1-1. TRBV21-1 is marked as a pseudogene. The CDR3 has 15 amino acids. The CDR3 sequence: CASSKVYDLNTEAFF. In DNA form, the CDR3 reads TGTGCCAGCAGCAAAGTTTACGACCTGAACACTGAAGCTTTCTTT.